Each of the 26 T cell receptor beta chains below was sequenced from the same sample in a study of T-cell reconstitution after alpha-beta-depleted transplantation in children. Preparation of the TCRbeta library was carried out with unique molecular identifiers. One entry per CDR3 protein, called by TCRdb with MiXCR from the PCR reads. The sample comprises hundreds of thousands of distinct CDR3 sequences, under 15% of which are singletons, and around 2.2% rests with the top ten. The specimen comprised PBMCs, mostly from graft donor cells, sampled 360 days after TCRalphabeta/CD19-depleted stem cell transplant. Receptors originate from a male patient younger than 18 who had a stem cell transplant for acute myeloid leukemia, so the T cells may come from the graft donor.

The sample holds a few counts of this clonotype. This rearrangement joins TRBV20-1 to TRBJ2-5, with 15 bases aligning to TRBD2. Germline CDR1 reads DFQATT; CDR2 reads SNEGSKA (reference sequence). The V gene end was trimmed by 6 bases and the J gene end by 5 bases; junction bases not matched to a gene: 7. The CDR3 runs to 15 residues. The CDR3 region is CSAWGLAGGWETQYF. In DNA form, the CDR3 reads TGCAGTGCATGGGGACTAGCGGGAGGTTGGGAGACCCAGTACTTC.

The chain links TRBV9 to TRBJ2-5; tentatively, D is TRBD2 (5 bases). Per the germline V gene, CDR1 is SGDLS and CDR2 is YYNGEE. Trimming removed 2 bases from V and 7 bases from J, with 21 bases in between. This CDR3 contains 16 residues. CDR3 amino acids: CASSVLTGPSGGTQYF. The CDR3 nucleotides are TGTGCCAGCAGCGTTTTAACGGGCCCAAGTGGAGGGACCCAGTACTTC.

This clonotype was seen many times. The chain carries TRBV29-1 and TRBJ2-3, with 8 bases matching TRBD2. Germline trimming cut 2 bases from V and 4 bases from J; bases unmatched to any gene: 8. CDR1 is SQVTM, CDR2 ANQGSEA, per germline. The CDR3 is 15 residues long. CDR3 protein: CSVESPAGVSDTQYF. In nucleotides, the CDR3 is TGCAGCGTTGAATCCCCAGCGGGAGTATCAGATACGCAGTATTTT.

This clonotype was seen more than once but under ten times. V is TRBV5-6 and J is TRBJ2-7, with 7 bases matching TRBD1. V trimming: 5 bases; J trimming: 1 base; junction bases outside the gene matches: 12. Per germline, CDR1 SGHDT and CDR2 YYEEEE. The CDR3 runs to 16 residues. The CDR3 nucleotides are TGTGCCAGCAGTCCTCCGGGGACAGCAGCTTCCTACGAGCAGTACTTC. Its translation: CASSPPGTAASYEQYF.

This clonotype has only a few counts. The chain joins TRBV4-3 to TRBJ2-3; 8 bases agree with TRBD2. J was trimmed by 0 bases and V by 0 bases; bases with no gene match: 8. The germline V gene has CDR1 LGHNA and CDR2 YSLEER. The CDR3 is 18 residues long. The CDR3: CASSQETAGVTSTDTQYF. The DNA for the CDR3 is TGCGCCAGCAGCCAAGAAACAGCGGGAGTGACTAGCACAGATACGCAGTATTTT.

This clonotype appeared many times. V usage is TRBV5-5 and J usage is TRBJ2-1; 8 nucleotides match TRBD1. The V segment lost 4 bases and the J segment 7 bases; nucleotides outside the gene matches: 7. Germline V gene data show CDR1 as SGHKS and CDR2 as YYEKEE (reference sequence). The CDR3 runs 14 residues. The CDR3 nucleotides are TGTGCCAGCAGCCCTGGACAGGGAAGGAATGAGCAGTTCTTC. This translates into CASSPGQGRNEQFF.

V and J are TRBV19 and TRBJ2-6; D is perhaps TRBD1 or TRBD2 (5 bases each). Trimming took off 8 bases at V and 4 bases at J, with 18 bases between the two ends. The CDR3 length is 16 residues. Germline V CDR1 and CDR2: LNHDA, SQIVND (reference sequence). CDR3 sequence (DNA): TGTGCCAGTTGTACCCGGGACCCGCCGGGGGCCAACGTCCTGACTTTC. As protein: CASCTRDPPGANVLTF.

The chain employs TRBV20-1 and TRBJ2-5, with TRBD1 as a possible D gene (6 bases). The germline V gene encodes CDR1 DFQATT and CDR2 SNEGSKA (reference sequence). This CDR3 has 18 residues. V was cut by 1 base and J by 0 bases, with 21 bases left in between. This CDR3 reads CSARGGSGTPGYQETQYF. The CDR3 region has the DNA TGCAGTGCTAGAGGGGGGTCGGGGACACCCGGGTACCAAGAGACCCAGTACTTC.

The genes are TRBV24-1 and TRBJ2-7; D uncertain. With 3 bases removed from V and 0 bases from J, the gap between germline ends came to 11 bases. The CDR3 has 15 residues. Germline V gives CDR1 KGHDR, CDR2 SFDVKD. This CDR3 is CATSDAGPSSYEQYF. The CDR3 DNA sequence: TGTGCCACCAGTGATGCCGGCCCTAGCTCCTACGAGCAGTACTTC.

This clonotype was observed a handful of times. The J gene is TRBJ1-5, the V gene TRBV10-3; 10 nucleotides line up with TRBD1. This CDR3 has 15 residues. The V gene end was trimmed by 2 bases and the J gene end by 5 bases; junction bases not matched to a gene: 3. Germline CDR1 ENHRY, CDR2 SYGVKD. The CDR3 protein is CAISETDRGHQPQHF. CDR3 bases: TGTGCCATCAGTGAGACTGACAGGGGGCATCAGCCCCAGCATTTT.

The chain's CDR3 is CAITSGLADYEQYF. CDR3 bases: TGTGCCATCACCTCGGGACTAGCAGACTACGAGCAGTACTTC. The chain combines TRBV10-3 with TRBJ2-7, with 9 nucleotides matching TRBD2. Germline CDR1 reads ENHRY; CDR2 reads SYGVKD. The CDR3 consists of 14 residues. The J segment lost 3 bases and the V segment lost 7 bases, leaving 7 bases of the junction unmatched.

The chain couples TRBV20-1 to TRBJ2-6; TRBD2 might be the D (6 bases). Trimming pared 3 bases from V and 0 bases from J, leaving 12 bases between. CDR1 and CDR2 (germline): DFQATT, SNEGSKA (reference sequence). The CDR3 runs 16 residues. The CDR3, as DNA: TGCAGTGCTAGTGATGTGCGGGGCTCTGGGGCCAACGTCCTGACTTTC. It translates to CSASDVRGSGANVLTF.

This clonotype was counted between two and nine times. The chain employs TRBV27 and TRBJ1-2, with D unclear. V was shortened by 5 bases and J by 1 base, with 17 bases between the two germline ends. The germline V gene has CDR1 MNHEY and CDR2 SMNVEV (reference sequence). The CDR3 has 16 residues. CDR3 residues: CASSDSDGRLNYGYTF. In DNA, the CDR3 is TGTGCCAGCAGTGACTCCGACGGACGGCTTAACTATGGCTACACCTTC.

This clonotype was observed at least ten times. The rearrangement links TRBV6-2 or TRBV6-3 to TRBJ2-7, with 11 bases that match TRBD2. CDR1 and CDR2 from the germline V gene are MNHEY and SVGEGT. V gave up 4 bases and J gave up 2 bases; unmatched junction bases: 4. The CDR3 length is 15 residues. The CDR3 bases are TGTGCCAGCAGTTCCCCGGGACTAGCGGCCTACGAGCAGTACTTC. It translates to CASSSPGLAAYEQYF.

There are many counts of this clonotype. The chain couples TRBV21-1 to TRBJ2-5; no DNA check was done on the table's D call, TRBD1. TRBV21-1 counts as a pseudogene. The CDR3 consists of 16 residues. The CDR3 coding sequence is TGTGCCAGCAGCCCTCGATTGTCGACAGGGGGAGAGACCCAGTACTTC. Protein: CASSPRLSTGGETQYF.

CDR3 region: CSASGTGAEQYF. In DNA, the CDR3 is TGCAGTGCTAGCGGGACAGGGGCCGAGCAGTACTTC. This chain links TRBV20-1 with TRBJ2-7, with TRBD1 matching 10 bases. Germline V gene lookup returns CDR1 DFQATT and CDR2 SNEGSKA (reference sequence). The V gene end was trimmed by 3 bases and the J gene end by 6 bases; junction bases not matched to a gene: 2. There are 12 residues in the CDR3.

Ten or more counts support this clonotype. The chain combines TRBV4-2 with TRBJ2-7; D uncertain. The CDR3 covers 14 residues. Germline-derived CDR1 and CDR2 are LGHNA and YNFKEQ. Trimming pared 0 bases from V and 0 bases from J, leaving 6 bases between. The CDR3 region is CASSQDQVSYEQYF. The CDR3, as DNA: TGTGCCAGCAGCCAAGACCAGGTCTCCTACGAGCAGTACTTC.

This clonotype was found many times. The chain has TRBV7-9 and TRBJ2-3; D is perhaps TRBD2 (5 bases). This CDR3 spans 17 amino acids. Germline-derived CDR1 and CDR2 are SEHNR and FQNEAQ (reference sequence). V dropped 5 bases and J dropped 3 bases, with 21 bases sitting between them. The CDR3 sequence: CASSPPGSESWTDTQYF. The CDR3 nucleotides are TGTGCCAGCAGCCCCCCTGGTAGCGAGAGTTGGACAGATACGCAGTATTTT.

This clonotype was counted only a few times. The chain uses TRBV7-9 and TRBJ2-4; D gene ambiguous. The V gene lost 3 bases and the J gene lost 8 bases, with 5 bases spanning the gap. The germline V gene encodes CDR1 SEHNR and CDR2 FQNEAQ (reference sequence). The CDR3 is 11 residues long. The CDR3 bases are TGTGCCAGCAGCTTTTTGGACATTCAGTACTTC. It encodes CASSFLDIQYF.

The table lists this clonotype with many counts. The rearrangement links TRBV5-1 to TRBJ2-5; no firm D call. CDR3 length: 15 amino acids. V lost 1 base to trimming and J lost 0 bases, with 10 bases between them. Germline-derived CDR1 and CDR2 are SGHRS and YFSETQ. CDR3 sequence: CASSLQPADQETQYF. CDR3 nucleotides: TGCGCCAGCAGCTTGCAGCCGGCCGACCAAGAGACCCAGTACTTC. Full variable domain (missing parts from reference TRBV5-1 and TRBJ2-5): KAGVTQTPRYLIKTRGQQVTLSCSPISGHRSVSWYQQTPGQGLQFLFEYFSETQRNKGNFPGRFSGRQFSNSRSEMNVSTLELGDSALYLCASSLQPADQETQYFGPGTRLLVL.

The rearrangement uses TRBV3-1 and TRBJ2-7; 9 positions agree with TRBD2. Trimming cost V 3 bases and J 6 bases; bases outside gene matches: 9. This CDR3 contains 15 residues. Germline-derived CDR1 and CDR2 are LGHDT and YNNKEL (reference sequence). CDR3: CASSHLAGSIGEQYF. DNA of the CDR3: TGTGCCAGCAGCCACCTAGCGGGGTCCATCGGCGAGCAGTACTTC.

This clonotype occurred a few times. The chain combines TRBV7-3 with TRBJ2-2; 11 nucleotides match TRBD2. The CDR3 length is 17 residues. Germline V gives CDR1 SGHTA, CDR2 FQGTGA. The trim removed 6 bases at V and 0 bases at J, leaving 6 bases unmatched. The CDR3 DNA reads as TGTGCCAGCAGTTTGGGACTAGCGGAAGCGAACACCGGGGAGCTGTTTTTT. As protein: CASSLGLAEANTGELFF.

This clonotype was seen more than once but under ten times. V usage is TRBV11-2 and J usage is TRBJ2-2; TRBD1 might be the D (6 bases). V lost 2 bases and J lost 4, with 17 bases in between. The V gene's germline CDR1 is SGHAT and CDR2 FQNNGV. The CDR3 is 17 amino acids. The chain's CDR3 is CASSLRDTSSRTGELFF. Here the CDR3 DNA reads TGTGCCAGCAGCTTAAGGGACACAAGTTCCCGCACCGGGGAGCTGTTTTTT.

The chain is built from TRBV11-2 and TRBJ2-7; 10 positions agree with TRBD1. The CDR3 runs to 17 residues. V lost 5 bases, J lost 3 bases, and 13 bases stayed unmatched. Germline assignment: CDR1 SGHAT and CDR2 FQNNGV. The CDR3 reads CASSPNPGQGSHYEQYF. The CDR3 DNA reads TGTGCCAGCAGCCCGAATCCGGGACAGGGGTCCCACTACGAGCAGTACTTC.

The chain combines TRBV20-1 with TRBJ2-1, with D tentatively TRBD1 (5 bases). Germline V gene data show CDR1 as DFQATT and CDR2 as SNEGSKA (reference sequence). The length of the CDR3 is 16 residues. The V end was cut by 1 base, the J end by 4 bases, with 17 bases between. The CDR3 sequence: CSARGARGTPYNEQFF. In DNA form, the CDR3 reads TGCAGTGCTAGAGGCGCTAGGGGAACACCTTACAATGAGCAGTTCTTC.

This clonotype was observed at least ten times. The gene calls are TRBV29-1 and TRBJ2-7; possible D gene TRBD1, 6 bases. CDR1 SQVTM and CDR2 ANQGSEA come from the germline V gene. V lost 7 bases to trimming and J lost 2 bases, with 12 bases between them. This CDR3 comprises 12 residues. This chain's CDR3 is CSASDSTYEQYF. The CDR3 DNA reads TGCAGCGCTTCGGACAGCACCTACGAGCAGTACTTC.